One T cell receptor (beta chain) is described in this entry. One junction end does not reproduce the germline sequence, and a read error may be involved. The data originate from a study of CD4 and CD8 cells across lung adenocarcinoma regions. Each CDR3 protein gets one entry after TCRdb re-called the PCR reads with MiXCR. The table includes around 25,000 distinct CDR3 sequences, approximately 52% detected once. The CDR3 loop spans 11 amino acids. Germline assignment: CDR1 MNHNS and CDR2 SASEGT. This rearrangement joins TRBV6-1 to TRBJ2-2; TRBD2 is a possible D gene (6 bases). The TCR sequence derives from a male donor with lung adenocarcinoma. The CD4 and CD8 labels of this study may be unreliable. The material sequenced was CD4+ T cells from the center of a lung tumor. The CDR3 sequence is CASRRLGEQFF. Here the CDR3 DNA reads TGTGCCAGCAGGAGACTAGGTGAGCAGTTTTTT.